This TCR beta chain was observed in a study of regulatory T cells in long-lasting Graves disease. This clonotype was seen repeatedly, ten times or more. Its antigen remains unidentified. The time point here: newly diagnosed GD, antithyroid drugs for less than 3 months. TCR sequences were obtained from RNA taken from PBMCs. Germline CDR1 reads SGHAT; CDR2 reads FQNNGV. This CDR3 has 15 residues. Trimming cost V 4 bases and J 5 bases, with 17 bases left between them. Points from the study as a whole: Favored usage of TRBV28, TRBJ1-2 and TRBJ2-5 was recorded in persistent disease. It was peripheral blood alone, not thyroid tissue, that was studied.

The authors built TCR beta libraries using iRepertoire HTBI primers and Arm-PCR of CDR3 regions. From the multiplex PCR reads, TCRdb called clonotypes with MiXCR, one entry per CDR3 protein. Found here are more than 400,000 distinct CDR3 sequences, about a sixth of them singletons; the top ten hold approximately 12%. This sample was also put to use in a study of T cells in Graves' hyperthyroidism and ophthalmopathy. That report adds: Diagnoses were made from clinical symptoms, serum measures (thyroxine and TRAb), thyroid ultrasound and orbital computed tomography. The model identified upcoming ophthalmopathy a median approximately seven months ahead of onset.

The TCR sequence derives from a woman under 40 with Graves disease. The chain carries TRBV11-2 and TRBJ2-5; D not resolved. This specimen was peripheral blood mononuclear cells (PBMCs), taken at new diagnosis, from a patient treated with antithyroid drugs. The CDR3 sequence is CASSSESLGRETQYF. The CDR3 nucleotides are TGTGCCAGCAGCTCCGAGAGTCTGGGCCGGGAGACCCAGTACTTC.